The T cell receptor beta chain under discussion was sequenced for a study of T cell repertoires in cytomegalovirus infection. Study in general: Indications of both CMV infection and matching HLA type were provided by public TCR beta signatures.

As concerns this clonotype: Antigen unknown.

V shed 5 bases and J 0 bases; nucleotides not matched to a gene: 5. CDR1 is KGHSH, CDR2 LQKENI, per germline. This CDR3 is 15 amino acids long. Using its own MiXCR run on the reads, TCRdb lists one record per CDR3 protein. The table lists more than 250,000 distinct CDR3 sequences, roughly 25% of them singletons. The chain links TRBV18 to TRBJ2-3; 7 nucleotides line up with TRBD2. Here the sequenced sample was cultured PBMCs, taken from culture after CMV antigen stimulation. The sequence derives from a human donor in good health (CMV status not recorded). Some clones in this sample may be carry-over from other donors' samples. CDR3 coding DNA: TGTGCCAGCTCAGCAGCGGGAACTAGCACAGATACGCAGTATTTT. Its protein is CASSAAGTSTDTQYF.